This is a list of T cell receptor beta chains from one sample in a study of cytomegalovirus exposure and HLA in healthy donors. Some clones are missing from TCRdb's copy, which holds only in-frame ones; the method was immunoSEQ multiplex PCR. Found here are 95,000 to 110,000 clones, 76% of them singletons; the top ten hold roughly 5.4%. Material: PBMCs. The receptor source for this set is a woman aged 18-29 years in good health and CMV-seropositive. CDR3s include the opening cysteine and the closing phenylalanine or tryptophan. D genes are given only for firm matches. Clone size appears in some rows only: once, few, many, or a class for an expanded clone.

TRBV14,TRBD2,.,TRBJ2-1,CASSQTSSYNEQFF,TGTGCCAGCAGCCAGACTAGCAGCTACAATGAGCAGTTCTTC
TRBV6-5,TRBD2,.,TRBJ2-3,CASRLTSGGADTQYF,TGTGCCAGCAGACTGACTAGCGGGGGCGCAGATACGCAGTATTTT
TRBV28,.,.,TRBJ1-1,CASSAHRAQRGSEAFF,TGTGCCAGCAGTGCTCACAGGGCCCAGCGCGGGTCTGAAGCTTTCTTT
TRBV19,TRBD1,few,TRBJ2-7,CASSPDRGPYEQYF,TGTGCCAGTAGTCCGGACAGGGGACCCTACGAGCAGTACTTC
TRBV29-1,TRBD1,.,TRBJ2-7,CSVTGAHYEQYF,TGCAGCGTTACAGGGGCGCATTACGAGCAGTACTTC
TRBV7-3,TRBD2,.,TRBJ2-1,CASSLLAPPLGEQFF,TGTGCCAGCAGCCTACTAGCGCCTCCCTTGGGAGAGCAGTTCTTC
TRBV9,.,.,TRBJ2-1,CASSVGEGEQFF,TGTGCCAGCAGCGTGGGCGAGGGTGAGCAGTTCTTC
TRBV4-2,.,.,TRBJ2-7,CASSQGGYEQYF,TGTGCCAGCAGCCAAGGAGGGTACGAGCAGTACTTC
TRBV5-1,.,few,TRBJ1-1,CASTQGMATEAFF,TGCGCCAGCACCCAGGGTATGGCCACTGAAGCTTTCTTT
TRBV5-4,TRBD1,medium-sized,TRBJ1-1,CASSLVNRGAGNTEAFF,TGTGCCAGCAGCTTGGTCAACAGGGGGGCAGGAAACACTGAAGCTTTCTTT
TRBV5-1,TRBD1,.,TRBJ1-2,CASSLQGAGTANYGYTF,TGCGCCAGCAGCTTACAGGGGGCCGGGACAGCTAACTATGGCTACACCTTC
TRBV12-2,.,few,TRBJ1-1,CALKLTEAFF,TGTGCACTTAAACTCACTGAAGCTTTCTTT
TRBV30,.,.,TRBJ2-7,CAWSVTRDEQYF,TGTGCCTGGAGTGTAACCAGGGACGAGCAGTACTTC
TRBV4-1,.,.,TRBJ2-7,CASSQGNRASYEQYF,TGCGCCAGCAGCCAAGGTAACAGGGCCTCCTACGAGCAGTACTTC
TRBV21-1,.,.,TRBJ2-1,CASSKVRREYNEQFF,TGTGCCAGCAGCAAGGTCCGGAGGGAGTACAATGAGCAGTTCTTC
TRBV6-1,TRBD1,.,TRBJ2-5,CASSEAWTGTQETQYF,TGTGCCAGCAGTGAAGCTTGGACAGGGACCCAAGAGACCCAGTACTTC
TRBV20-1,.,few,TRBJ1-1,CSARGGGAAFF,TGCAGTGCTAGAGGGGGAGGGGCAGCTTTCTTT
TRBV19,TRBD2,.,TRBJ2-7,CASSIVASGGLAGEQYF,TGTGCCAGTAGTATAGTTGCTAGCGGGGGCTTAGCGGGCGAGCAGTACTTC
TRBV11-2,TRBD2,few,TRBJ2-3,CASSLDGAGLAATDTQYF,TGTGCCAGCAGCTTAGATGGCGCAGGACTAGCGGCTACAGATACGCAGTATTTT
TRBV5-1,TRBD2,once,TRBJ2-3,CASSSLKTSGGSTDTQYF,TGCGCCAGCAGCTCCCTTAAGACTAGCGGGGGGAGCACAGATACGCAGTATTTT
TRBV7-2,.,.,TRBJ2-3,CASSLGLSTDTQYF,TGTGCCAGCAGCCTGGGACTGAGCACAGATACGCAGTATTTT
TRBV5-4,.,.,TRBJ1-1,CASSLDSLPVAFF,TGTGCCAGCAGCTTGGACAGCCTGCCAGTAGCTTTCTTT
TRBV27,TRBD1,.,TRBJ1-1,CASSARDRLNTEAFF,TGTGCCAGCAGTGCACGGGACAGGCTAAACACTGAAGCTTTCTTT
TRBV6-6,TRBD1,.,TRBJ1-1,CASSIRQGGRGTEAFF,TGTGCCAGCAGCATAAGACAGGGAGGTCGTGGCACTGAAGCTTTCTTT
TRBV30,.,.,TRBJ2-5,CAWEPNGSQETQYF,TGTGCCTGGGAACCTAACGGGAGTCAAGAGACCCAGTACTTC
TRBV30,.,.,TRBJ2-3,CAWSVLTDTQYF,TGTGCCTGGAGTGTTCTGACAGATACGCAGTATTTT
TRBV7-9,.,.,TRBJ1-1,CASSLGEGEPEAFF,TGTGCCAGCAGCCTTGGTGAAGGAGAACCTGAAGCTTTCTTT